This T cell receptor (beta chain) was captured in a study of blood T cell repertoires in COVID-19. On the study more broadly: T cells, B-cell-depleted T cells, or PBMCs supplied cDNA or gDNA.

This clone appeared a single time. One end of the junction varies from germline; a read error may be responsible. Per the original methods: Reference gene primer amplification gave estimated nucleated cell counts. The method was immunoSEQ multiplex PCR; TCRdb's version includes in-frame clones alone and lacks a portion of them. V, J and clone size reflect that table, while D and trimming were determined from the DNA. The table includes 130,000 to 150,000 clones, 80% to 90% detected once. Germline CDR1 SGHVS, CDR2 FNYEAQ. The CDR3 has 14 residues. The TCR comes from a woman between 45 and 60 years old with active or convalescent COVID-19. The V gene is TRBV7-6, the J gene TRBJ2-7; D might be TRBD2 (5 bases). Material: peripheral blood. The CDR3 coding sequence is TGTGCCACCAGCAGAACAGCGGACTCCTACGAGCAGTACTTC. Translation: CATSRTADSYEQYF.